These 21 T cell receptor beta chains originate from one sample sequenced in a study of cytomegalovirus exposure and HLA in healthy donors. Primers: 60 Vbeta forward and 13 Jbeta reverse. Libraries were prepared by immunoSEQ multiplex PCR; TCRdb keeps only in-frame clonotypes and omits some of them. This table has some 150,000 clones, 60% to 80% appearing once. Input material: PBMCs. The source of these receptors is a man aged 50 to 59 in good health and CMV-seropositive.

The rearrangement joins TRBV5-1 to TRBJ1-2; 11 bases are shared with TRBD1. The V segment lost 7 bases and the J segment 4 bases; nucleotides outside the gene matches: 15. CDR1 and CDR2 (germline): SGHRS, YFSETQ. The CDR3 totals 17 residues. The CDR3 loop reads CASALTGQGAGGYGYTF. CDR3 DNA: TGCGCCAGCGCCCTTACAGGACAGGGGGCGGGCGGCTATGGCTACACCTTC.

This chain joins TRBV2 and TRBJ2-2, with 8 bases lining up with TRBD1. This CDR3 is 14 amino acids long. The germline CDR1 and CDR2 sequences are SNHLY and FYNNEI. Trimming took 8 bases from V and 4 from J; bases not matched to a gene: 6. CDR3 region: CASEETGVTGELFF. The CDR3 DNA reads as TGTGCCAGCGAGGAGACAGGGGTCACCGGGGAGCTGTTTTTT.

This chain links TRBV18 with TRBJ2-5, with 8 bases identical to TRBD2. After removal of 2 bases from V and 5 bases from J, the junction contained 4 bases not matched to a gene. Per the germline V gene, CDR1 is KGHSH and CDR2 is LQKENI. The CDR3 is 14 residues long. The CDR3, as DNA: TGTGCCAGCTCACCAGGACTAGCTGGGGAGACCCAGTACTTC. Translating it yields CASSPGLAGETQYF.

This clone has a handful of counts. The CDR3 DNA follows: TGTGCCACCAGCAGAACACAGGGGGTCTCCTACAATGAGCAGTTCTTC. The encoded protein is CATSRTQGVSYNEQFF. The J gene is TRBJ2-1, the V gene TRBV15; 8 nucleotides agree with TRBD1. The CDR3 has 16 amino acids. CDR1 is LNHNV, CDR2 YYDKDF, per germline (reference sequence). Losses at the gene ends were 2 bases for V and 0 bases for J; bases not matched to a gene: 3.

The chain uses TRBV5-4 and TRBJ2-5; 8 bases align to TRBD1. J gave up 5 bases and V 4 bases, and 16 bases lay outside the gene matches. The CDR3 runs 17 residues. Germline V gene sequence: CDR1 SGHNT, CDR2 YYREEE (reference sequence). The DNA for the CDR3 is TGTGCCAGCAGCAGACAGGCCGGGACAGGTTTAAGGGAGACCCAGTACTTC. Residues: CASSRQAGTGLRETQYF. Complete variable domain (other parts from reference TRBV5-4 and TRBJ2-5): ETGVTQSPTHLIKTRGQQVTLRCSSQSGHNTVSWYQQALGQGPQFIFQYYREEENGRGNFPPRFSGLQFPNYSSELNVNALELDDSALYLCASSRQAGTGLRETQYFGPGTRLLVL.

A few counts support this clone. J is TRBJ1-6 and V is TRBV30; perhaps TRBD1 as D (6 bases). This CDR3 spans 16 amino acids. V lost 2 bases and J lost 13, with 24 bases in between. The germline V gene has CDR1 GTSNPN and CDR2 SVGIG (reference sequence). This CDR3 is CAWSSATDSRSRPLHF. Here the CDR3 DNA reads TGTGCCTGGAGTAGTGCCACGGACAGCCGGAGTAGGCCCCTCCACTTT.

The V and J genes are TRBV10-2 and TRBJ2-2, with D tentatively TRBD2 (6 bases). The CDR3 covers 15 residues. V was trimmed by 3 bases and J by 5 bases, leaving 13 bases between them. Per germline, CDR1 WSHSY and CDR2 SAAADI. For the CDR3, the DNA is TGCGCCAGCAGTGACCGACTAGTTGGTACCGGGGAGCTGTTTTTT. Translating gives CASSDRLVGTGELFF.

This clone was detected a few times. The chain carries TRBV29-1 and TRBJ1-4; 7 nucleotides line up with TRBD1. The trim removed 6 bases at V and 10 bases at J, leaving 11 bases unmatched. Germline CDR1 SQVTM, CDR2 ANQGSEA. The CDR3 consists of 13 residues. The CDR3 loop reads CSVFRDSSGKLFF. The CDR3 region has the DNA TGCAGCGTCTTCCGGGACAGCTCTGGAAAACTGTTTTTT.

The chain couples TRBV5-1 to TRBJ2-3; 13 nucleotides line up with TRBD2. The CDR3 sequence is 16 residues long. Germline lookup yields CDR1 SGHRS and CDR2 YFSETQ. V gave up 3 bases and J gave up 5 bases; unmatched junction bases: 6. In DNA form, the CDR3 reads TGCGCCAGCAGCTCCCAACTAGCGGGGGGGCGAGATACGCAGTATTTT. Translated: CASSSQLAGGRDTQYF.

The chain couples TRBV18 to TRBJ1-1; the D gene is possibly TRBD1 (6 bases). The germline V and J ends were trimmed by 6 bases and 7 bases, with 21 bases remaining between them. The germline V gene has CDR1 KGHSH and CDR2 LQKENI. The CDR3 covers 15 residues. CDR3: CASSQGLGALLEAFF. DNA of the CDR3: TGTGCCAGCTCCCAAGGGTTGGGGGCCTTGCTTGAAGCTTTCTTT.

The genes are TRBV6-1 and TRBJ1-2, with D maybe TRBD1 (6 bases). With 4 bases removed from V and 4 bases from J, the gap between germline ends came to 10 bases. In germline, CDR1 is MNHNS, CDR2 SASEGT. This CDR3 is 13 amino acids long. Here the CDR3 DNA reads TGTGCCAGCAGTGGTCAGGGGTTCTATGGCTACACCTTC. It is translated as CASSGQGFYGYTF.

The chain links TRBV10-3 to TRBJ1-5, with D possibly TRBD1 on 6 matching bases. There are 15 residues in the CDR3. The germline V and J ends were trimmed by 0 bases and 3 bases, with 9 bases remaining between them. Germline V CDR1 and CDR2: ENHRY, SYGVKD. CDR3 sequence: CAISESGTYNQPQHF. Here the CDR3 DNA reads TGTGCCATCAGTGAGTCAGGGACATACAATCAGCCCCAGCATTTT.

The chain links TRBV7-8 to TRBJ1-1, with D possibly being TRBD1 (5 bases). The CDR3 has 16 residues. The germline V gene encodes CDR1 SGHVS and CDR2 FQNEAQ. V shed 4 bases and J shed 6 bases, with 21 bases lying between them. The CDR3 loop reads CASSSAGGVDRSEAFF. CDR3 DNA: TGTGCCAGCAGCTCGGCCGGGGGGGTCGACCGCTCTGAAGCTTTCTTT.

V is TRBV5-1 and J is TRBJ2-5; 12 nucleotides match TRBD2. The J call is doubtful: the DNA matches TRBJ2-7 better. The CDR3 loop spans 15 amino acids. Germline CDR1 and CDR2: SGHRS and YFSETQ. Here the CDR3 DNA reads TGCGCCAGCAGCTCCACTAGCGGGAGGCTCTACGAGCAGTACTTC. It translates to CASSSTSGRLYEQYF.

The chain employs TRBV27 and TRBJ1-6; D not resolved. The length of the CDR3 is 16 residues. Trimming left V 3 bases short and J 0 bases short, with 9 bases between. The germline CDR1 and CDR2 sequences are MNHEY and SMNVEV (reference sequence). The CDR3: CASSFSGVSYNSPLHF. The CDR3 DNA sequence: TGTGCCAGCAGTTTTTCCGGGGTCTCCTATAATTCACCCCTCCACTTT.

V gene TRBV5-8 combines with J gene TRBJ1-3; D not resolved. The V and J ends lost 0 bases and 4 bases respectively, with 14 bases between them. CDR1 and CDR2 (germline): SGHTS, YDEGEE. This CDR3 contains 16 residues. The CDR3 loop is CASSLGQTMRGNTIYF. CDR3 bases: TGTGCCAGCAGCTTGGGTCAGACTATGAGGGGAAACACCATATATTTT.

The rearrangement links TRBV27 to TRBJ1-2; weak D call: TRBD1 (6 bases). The CDR3 consists of 18 residues. Germline V gives CDR1 MNHEY, CDR2 SMNVEV (reference sequence). V lost 5 bases and J 0 bases, leaving 22 bases between the germline ends. The CDR3 loop is CASSRAPGQPATNYGYTF. The CDR3, as DNA: TGTGCCAGCAGTCGGGCCCCAGGACAGCCCGCAACTAACTATGGCTACACCTTC.

Comment on this clone: Other nucleotide sequences in the sample specify the same CDR3. This sequence joins TRBV18 and TRBJ1-1, with 9 bases matching TRBD1. The length of the CDR3 is 14 residues. V shed 6 bases and J 2 bases; nucleotides not matched to a gene: 4. Germline loops: CDR1 KGHSH, CDR2 LQKENI. CDR3 in DNA: TGTGCCAGCTCCCCGGACAGGGGAAACACTGAAGCTTTCTTT. Protein: CASSPDRGNTEAFF.

There are a few counts of this clone. J is TRBJ2-3 and V is TRBV28; 12 nucleotides match TRBD1. Germline V CDR1 and CDR2: MDHEN, SYDVKM. The CDR3 runs 15 residues. After removal of 7 bases from V and 9 bases from J, the junction contained 11 bases not matched to a gene. In DNA form, the CDR3 reads TGTGCCAGCACCACTATCGGGACAGGGGGCGACACGCAGTATTTT. Amino acids: CASTTIGTGGDTQYF.

The chain carries TRBV5-1 and TRBJ1-1; D might be TRBD1 (5 bases). CDR1 and CDR2 (germline): SGHRS, YFSETQ. With 4 bases removed from V and 5 bases from J, the gap between germline ends came to 15 bases. There are 14 residues in the CDR3. In nucleotides, the CDR3 is TGCGCCAGCAGCGTGGGACGGGAGGGGACTGAAGCTTTCTTT. It translates to CASSVGREGTEAFF. Filled out from reference TRBV5-1 and TRBJ1-1, the complete variable domain reads KAGVTQTPRYLIKTRGQQVTLSCSPISGHRSVSWYQQTPGQGLQFLFEYFSETQRNKGNFPGRFSGRQFSNSRSEMNVSTLELGDSALYLCASSVGREGTEAFFGQGTRLTVV.

This clone showed up just a few times. The rearrangement links TRBV5-1 to TRBJ1-2, with unresolved D. CDR3 length: 14 residues. CDR1 is SGHRS and CDR2 is YFSETQ in the germline V gene. The V gene lost 4 bases and the J gene lost 4 bases, with 14 bases spanning the gap. The CDR3 bases are TGCGCCAGCAGCCCTTCAGACGAGGGCTATGGCTACACCTTC. Translated: CASSPSDEGYGYTF.